This T cell receptor (beta chain) was sequenced during a study of blood T cell repertoires in COVID-19. About the research overall: COVID-19 samples from acute and convalescent phases originated in the United States, Italy and Spain. T cells, B-cell-depleted T cells, or PBMCs supplied cDNA or gDNA.

This clone was seen just once. Other DNA variants within this sample encode the same CDR3. Study processing details: Quantification of nucleated cells was approximated via reference gene primer amplification. Sequenced by immunoSEQ multiplex PCR; TCRdb stores in-frame clones only, minus some. The V and J calls and clone size were taken over from that table, and D and trimming were inferred from the DNA. The sample holds some 87,000 clones, around 86% seen once. The CDR3 is 16 amino acids. Unmatched junction bases numbered 2, after V lost 3 bases and J lost 1 base. Germline V gene data show CDR1 as LGHDT and CDR2 as YNNKEL (reference sequence).

Sequences were obtained from peripheral blood. The receptor was isolated from a woman in her 70s with acute or convalescent COVID-19. The chain carries TRBV3-1 (or the pseudogene TRBV3-2) and TRBJ2-3; 12 bases line up with TRBD2. The CDR3 loop is CASSHRLAGGTDTQYF. In DNA form, the CDR3 reads TGTGCCAGCAGCCATAGACTAGCGGGGGGCACAGATACGCAGTATTTT.